These T cell receptor beta chains were read from a single sample in a study of CD8 T cells in ankylosing spondylitis. A single record per CDR3 protein comes from TCRdb applying MiXCR to the 5' RACE reads. The sample yields about 160,000 distinct CDR3 sequences, roughly 44% seen once. The sample comprised synovial fluid, either unsorted or a sorted T cell fraction (not recorded which). Every receptor here comes from a male donor with ankylosing spondylitis. Both conserved end residues are part of each CDR3. The D gene is left open where the match is weak.

v_gene	j_gene	d_gene	CDR3aa
TRBV4-2	TRBJ1-1	NA	CASSGRGRMNTEAFF
TRBV12-3/TRBV12-4	TRBJ1-5	TRBD1	CASSLRGQGQKQPQHF
TRBV11-2	TRBJ2-7	NA	CASSFTEQYF
TRBV19	TRBJ2-7	NA	CASSLPAHGGEQYF
TRBV4-1	TRBJ2-3	NA	CASSQDLFFSPPPTQYF
TRBV3-1	TRBJ2-7	TRBD1	CASSNPGQGAYEQYF
TRBV4-2	TRBJ2-1	NA	CASSQVSGSNEQFF
TRBV6-5	TRBJ2-2	NA	CASSYSLGVPGELFF
TRBV15	TRBJ1-5	NA	CATSHYMNQPQHF
TRBV28	TRBJ1-4	NA	CASSLWVQEDEKLFF
TRBV11-2	TRBJ2-3	NA	CASSLWGEGTDTQYF
TRBV29-1	TRBJ2-3	NA	CSVAPSPRTDTQYF
TRBV7-9	TRBJ2-2	NA	CASSILWGGTGELFF
TRBV27	TRBJ2-7	TRBD1	CASSLWGTEGQYF
TRBV5-1	TRBJ2-7	TRBD2	CASSLGSGSSPYEQYF
TRBV4-2	TRBJ1-5	NA	CASSSPGAFREPQHF
TRBV5-1	TRBJ1-2	NA	CASRFGRINYGYTF
TRBV28	TRBJ2-5	NA	CASSLSYRLETQYF
TRBV7-9	TRBJ1-2	NA	CASSIPNRDGYTF
TRBV12-3/TRBV12-4	TRBJ2-5	NA	CASSSGRRETQYF
TRBV12-3/TRBV12-4	TRBJ1-1	NA	CASSSSGRPEAFF
TRBV4-2	TRBJ1-1	TRBD1	CASSQVWWDRAYTEAFF
TRBV7-9	TRBJ2-1	TRBD2	CASSFRTSRSYNEQFF
TRBV12-3/TRBV12-4	TRBJ1-2	NA	CASSLTVSYGYTF
TRBV4-2	TRBJ2-7	NA	CASSQTGLLPEQYF
TRBV27	TRBJ2-5	TRBD2	CASSFRLAGVETQYF
TRBV4-3	TRBJ2-2	TRBD2	CASSRGLAGVLWYTGELFF
TRBV2	TRBJ1-2	NA	CASRLSGSYGYTF
TRBV7-2	TRBJ2-1	NA	CASRRIEDEDNEQFF
TRBV14	TRBJ1-2	NA	CASSQEIAGASGYTF
TRBV28	TRBJ1-1	NA	CASSSDSLRSTEAFF
TRBV9	TRBJ2-6	NA	CASSVRFKGPGANVLTF
TRBV7-9	TRBJ2-7	NA	CASSLVVLGFFRNEQYF
TRBV13	TRBJ1-1	NA	CASSVGHNTEAFF
TRBV7-4	TRBJ1-2	NA	CASSLQGGDGYTF
TRBV12-3/TRBV12-4	TRBJ1-1	NA	CASSTLRIPLGTEAFF
TRBV28	TRBJ1-2	NA	CASSFSFGYTF
TRBV5-1	TRBJ2-7	NA	CATGHRPGVGEQYF
TRBV6-6	TRBJ1-5	NA	CASSYPTQPQHF
TRBV6-1	TRBJ2-7	NA	CASSEAPQYEQYF
TRBV12-3/TRBV12-4	TRBJ2-1	TRBD2	CASRDASGGVEIF
TRBV7-8	TRBJ2-2	NA	CASSLFRQPNTGELFF
TRBV6-6	TRBJ1-2	TRBD1	CASGTDYGYTF
TRBV27	TRBJ2-7	NA	CASSLSAGGLYEQYF
TRBV2	TRBJ1-4	TRBD1	CASSARQGAANEKLFF
TRBV7-3	TRBJ2-5	TRBD2	CASSLGGGQETQYF
TRBV5-6	TRBJ2-7	NA	CASSVNVYEQYF
TRBV10-2	TRBJ2-5	NA	CASSELTWRAPQETQYF
TRBV5-6	TRBJ2-3	NA	CASSWGEDTQYF
TRBV19	TRBJ2-5	NA	CASSTPSENYYQETQYF
TRBV19	TRBJ1-5	NA	CASSIAFGDQPQHF
TRBV4-3	TRBJ1-3	NA	CASSQDRQAISGNTIYF
TRBV20-1	TRBJ2-1	TRBD2	CSARGLAGYNEQFF